In this sample, the clone carrying this TCR beta chain turned up once. No antigen is known for it. The sample belongs to a study of Tregs in tolerant kidney transplant recipients. CDR1 and CDR2 (germline): SEHNR, FQNEAQ (reference sequence). Trimming pared 0 bases from V and 0 bases from J, leaving 11 bases between. CDR3 length equals 16 residues. Here immunoSEQ multiplex PCR was the method, and the copy in TCRdb shows in-frame clones only, minus some. The table records 20,000 or so clones, 65% of them present only once. The chain combines TRBV7-9 with TRBJ1-2; D not resolved. The receptor's source is a human donor in good health. The sample taken for sequencing was Tregs from blood cultured with allogeneic cells. The CDR3 protein is CASSLAYTETNYGYTF. For the CDR3, the DNA is TGTGCCAGCAGCTTAGCGTACACGGAGACTAACTATGGCTACACCTTC. The full variable domain, rest sourced from reference TRBV7-9 and TRBJ1-2, is DTGVSQNPRHKITKRGQNVTFRCDPISEHNRLYWYRQTLGQGPEFLTYFQNEAQLEKSRLLSDRFSAERPKGSFSTLEIQRTEQGDSAMYLCASSLAYTETNYGYTFGSGTRLTVV.